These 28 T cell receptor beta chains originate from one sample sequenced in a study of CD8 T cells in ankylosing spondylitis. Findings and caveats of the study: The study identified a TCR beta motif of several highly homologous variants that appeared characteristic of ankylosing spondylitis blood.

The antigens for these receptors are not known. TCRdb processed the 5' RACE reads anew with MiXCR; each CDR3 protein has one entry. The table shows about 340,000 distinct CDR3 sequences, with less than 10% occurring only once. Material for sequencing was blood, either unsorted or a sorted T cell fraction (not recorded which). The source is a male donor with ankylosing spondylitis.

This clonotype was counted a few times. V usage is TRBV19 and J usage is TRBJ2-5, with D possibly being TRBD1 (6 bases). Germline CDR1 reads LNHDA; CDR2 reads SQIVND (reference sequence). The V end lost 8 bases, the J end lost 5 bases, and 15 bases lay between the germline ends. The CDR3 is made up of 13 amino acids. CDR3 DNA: TGTGCCAGTGGTCAGGGGTCGGCCGAGACCCAGTACTTC. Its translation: CASGQGSAETQYF. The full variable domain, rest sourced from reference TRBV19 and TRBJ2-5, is DGGITQSPKYLFRKEGQNVTLSCEQNLNHDAMYWYRQDPGQGLRLIYYSQIVNDFQKGDIAEGYSVSREKKESFPLTVTSAQKNPTAFYLCASGQGSAETQYFGPGTRLLVL.

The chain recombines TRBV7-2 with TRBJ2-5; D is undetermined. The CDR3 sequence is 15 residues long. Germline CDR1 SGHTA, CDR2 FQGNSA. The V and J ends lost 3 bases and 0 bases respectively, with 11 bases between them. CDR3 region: CASSLGSQDQETQYF. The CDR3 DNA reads TGTGCCAGCAGCTTGGGCTCCCAGGACCAAGAGACCCAGTACTTC.

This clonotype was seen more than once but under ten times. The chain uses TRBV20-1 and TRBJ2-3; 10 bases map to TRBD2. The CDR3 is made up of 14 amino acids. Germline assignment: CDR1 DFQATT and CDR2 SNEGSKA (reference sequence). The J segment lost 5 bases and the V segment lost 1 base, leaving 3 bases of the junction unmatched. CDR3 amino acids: CSARVIAGGDTQYF. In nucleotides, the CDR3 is TGCAGTGCTAGAGTCATAGCGGGGGGAGATACGCAGTATTTT.

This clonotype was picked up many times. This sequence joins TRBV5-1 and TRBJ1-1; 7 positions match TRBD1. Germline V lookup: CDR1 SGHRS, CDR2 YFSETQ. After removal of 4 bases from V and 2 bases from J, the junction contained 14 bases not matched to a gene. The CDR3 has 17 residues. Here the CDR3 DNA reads TGCGCCAGCAGCCCCGGCGGGGGAGACAGGGCTAACACTGAAGCTTTCTTT. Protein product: CASSPGGGDRANTEAFF.

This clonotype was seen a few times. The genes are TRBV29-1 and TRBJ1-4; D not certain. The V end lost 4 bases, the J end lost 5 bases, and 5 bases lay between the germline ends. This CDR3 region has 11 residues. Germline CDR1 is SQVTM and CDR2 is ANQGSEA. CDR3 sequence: CSVVANEKLFF. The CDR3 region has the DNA TGCAGCGTTGTTGCAAATGAAAAACTGTTTTTT.

CDR3 sequence: CAIGTREQFF. DNA for the CDR3: TGTGCCATCGGAACACGAGAGCAGTTCTTC. The rearrangement links TRBV12-3 or TRBV12-4 to TRBJ2-1; the D is unclear. This CDR3 has 10 residues. Trimming shortened V by 10 bases and J by 10 bases, and 11 bases separated the two germline ends.

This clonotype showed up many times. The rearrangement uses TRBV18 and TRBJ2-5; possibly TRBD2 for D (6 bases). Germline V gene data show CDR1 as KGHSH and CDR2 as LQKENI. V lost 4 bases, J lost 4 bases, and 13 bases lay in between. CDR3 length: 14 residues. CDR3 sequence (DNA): TGTGCCAGCTCACTCTTAGCGGTGGCAGAGACCCAGTACTTC. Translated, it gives CASSLLAVAETQYF.

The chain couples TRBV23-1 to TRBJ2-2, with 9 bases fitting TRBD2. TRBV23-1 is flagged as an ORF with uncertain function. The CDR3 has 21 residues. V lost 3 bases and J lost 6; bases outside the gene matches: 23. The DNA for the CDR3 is TGCGCCAGCAGTCAGCAAGGGGCCCAAAAAGGGCTAGCGGGATTCCCCGGGGAGCTGTTTTTT. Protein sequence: CASSQQGAQKGLAGFPGELFF.

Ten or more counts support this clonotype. The CDR3 DNA follows: TGCAGTGCTAGGGACAGGGGAGAAAATGAAAAACTGTTTTTT. This codes for CSARDRGENEKLFF. This chain connects TRBV20-1 to TRBJ1-4; 9 bases align to TRBD1. CDR3 length: 14 residues. V lost 3 bases, J lost 5 bases, and 4 bases stayed unmatched. Germline CDR1 reads DFQATT; CDR2 reads SNEGSKA (reference sequence).

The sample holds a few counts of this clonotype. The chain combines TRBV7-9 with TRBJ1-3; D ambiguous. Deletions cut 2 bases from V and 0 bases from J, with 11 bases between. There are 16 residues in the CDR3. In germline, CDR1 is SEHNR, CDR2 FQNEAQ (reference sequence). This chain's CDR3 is CASSLRVSISGNTIYF. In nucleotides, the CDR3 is TGTGCCAGCAGCTTACGGGTGTCCATCTCTGGAAACACCATATATTTT.

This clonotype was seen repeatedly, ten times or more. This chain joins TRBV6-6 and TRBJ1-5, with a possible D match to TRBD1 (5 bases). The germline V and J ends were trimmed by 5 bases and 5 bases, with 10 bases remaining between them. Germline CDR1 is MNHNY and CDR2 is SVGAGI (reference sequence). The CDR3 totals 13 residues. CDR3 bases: TGTGCCAGCAGTGGGGGATTGGATCAGCCCCAGCATTTT. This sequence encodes CASSGGLDQPQHF.

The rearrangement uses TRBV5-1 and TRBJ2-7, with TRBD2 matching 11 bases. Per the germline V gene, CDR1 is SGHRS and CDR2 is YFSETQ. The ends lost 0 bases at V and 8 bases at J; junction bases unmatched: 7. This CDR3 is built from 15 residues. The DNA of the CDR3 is TGCGCCAGCAGCTTGGAAGGGCTAGCGGGAGGCAAGCAGTACTTC. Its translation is CASSLEGLAGGKQYF.

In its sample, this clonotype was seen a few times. Here the CDR3 DNA reads TGTGCCAGCAGAGACGGGTTCGCGGGGTTCTTC. Translation: CASRDGFAGFF. The chain combines TRBV6-2 or TRBV6-3 with TRBJ2-1; TRBD2 is a possible D gene (5 bases). Between the trimmed V and J ends, which lost 6 bases and 15 bases, there was a span of 15 bases. Germline V gives CDR1 MNHEY, CDR2 SVGEGT. This CDR3 has 11 amino acids.

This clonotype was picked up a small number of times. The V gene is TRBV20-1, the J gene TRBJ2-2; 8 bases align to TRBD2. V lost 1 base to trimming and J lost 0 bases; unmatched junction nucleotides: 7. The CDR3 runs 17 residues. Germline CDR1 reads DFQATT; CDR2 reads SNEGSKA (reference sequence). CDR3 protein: CSARAGGLAANTGELFF. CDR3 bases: TGCAGTGCTAGAGCGGGGGGGCTAGCGGCGAACACCGGGGAGCTGTTTTTT.

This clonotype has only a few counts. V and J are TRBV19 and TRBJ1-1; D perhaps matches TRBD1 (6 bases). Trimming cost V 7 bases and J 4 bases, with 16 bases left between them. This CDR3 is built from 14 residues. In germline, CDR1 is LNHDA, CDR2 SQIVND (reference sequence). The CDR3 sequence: CASTPQGRGTEAFF. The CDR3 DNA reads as TGTGCCAGTACCCCCCAGGGGCGGGGCACTGAAGCTTTCTTT. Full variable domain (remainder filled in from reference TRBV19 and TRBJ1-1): DGGITQSPKYLFRKEGQNVTLSCEQNLNHDAMYWYRQDPGQGLRLIYYSQIVNDFQKGDIAEGYSVSREKKESFPLTVTSAQKNPTAFYLCASTPQGRGTEAFFGQGTRLTVV.

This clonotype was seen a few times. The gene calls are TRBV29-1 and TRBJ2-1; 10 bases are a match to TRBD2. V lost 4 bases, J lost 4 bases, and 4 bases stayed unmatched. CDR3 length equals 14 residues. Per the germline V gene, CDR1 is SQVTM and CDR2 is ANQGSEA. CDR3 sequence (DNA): TGCAGCGTTGCAGGACTAGCGGATTACAATGAGCAGTTCTTC. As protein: CSVAGLADYNEQFF.

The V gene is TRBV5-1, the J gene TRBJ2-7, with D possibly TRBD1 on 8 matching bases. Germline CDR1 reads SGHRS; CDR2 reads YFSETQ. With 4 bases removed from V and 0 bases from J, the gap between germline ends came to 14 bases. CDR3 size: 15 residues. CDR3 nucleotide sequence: TGCGCCAGCAGCCCGACAGGGGACTACTCCTACGAGCAGTACTTC. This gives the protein CASSPTGDYSYEQYF.

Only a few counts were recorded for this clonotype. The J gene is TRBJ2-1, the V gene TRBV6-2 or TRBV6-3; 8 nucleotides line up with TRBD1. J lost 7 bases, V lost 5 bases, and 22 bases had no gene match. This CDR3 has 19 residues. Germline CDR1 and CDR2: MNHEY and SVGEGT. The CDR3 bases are TGTGCCAGCAGTCCCGCGCAATCCGGTGGGACAGGAGTCGAGAATGAGCAGTTCTTC. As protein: CASSPAQSGGTGVENEQFF.

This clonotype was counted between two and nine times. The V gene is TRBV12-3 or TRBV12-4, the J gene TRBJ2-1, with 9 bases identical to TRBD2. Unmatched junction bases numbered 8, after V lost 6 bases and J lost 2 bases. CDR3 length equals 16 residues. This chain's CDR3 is CASSPWASGAYNEQFF. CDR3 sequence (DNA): TGTGCCAGCAGCCCTTGGGCTAGCGGGGCCTACAATGAGCAGTTCTTC.

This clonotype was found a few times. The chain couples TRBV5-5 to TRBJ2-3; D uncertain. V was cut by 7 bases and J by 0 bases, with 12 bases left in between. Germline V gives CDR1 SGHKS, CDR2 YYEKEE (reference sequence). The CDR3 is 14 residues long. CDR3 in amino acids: CASETVTSTDTQYF. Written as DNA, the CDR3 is TGTGCCAGCGAAACCGTGACTAGCACAGATACGCAGTATTTT.

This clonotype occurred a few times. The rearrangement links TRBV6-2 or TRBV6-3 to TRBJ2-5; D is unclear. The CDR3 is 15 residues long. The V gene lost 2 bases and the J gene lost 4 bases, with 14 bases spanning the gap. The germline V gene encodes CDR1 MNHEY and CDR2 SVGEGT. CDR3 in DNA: TGTGCCAGCAGTTACGTCTGGCCGCCGGGAGAGACCCAGTACTTC. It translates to CASSYVWPPGETQYF.

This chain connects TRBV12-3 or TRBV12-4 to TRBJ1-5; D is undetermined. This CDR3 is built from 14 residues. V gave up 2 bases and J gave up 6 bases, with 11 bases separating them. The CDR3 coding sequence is TGTGCCAGCAGTTTAAGGGAGGTGGCTCAGCCCCAGCATTTT. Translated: CASSLREVAQPQHF.

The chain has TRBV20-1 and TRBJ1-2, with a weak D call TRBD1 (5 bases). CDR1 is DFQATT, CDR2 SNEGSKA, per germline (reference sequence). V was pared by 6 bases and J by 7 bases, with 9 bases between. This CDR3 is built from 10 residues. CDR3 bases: TGCAGTGCCAGGGCGCGTGGCTACACCTTC. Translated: CSARARGYTF.

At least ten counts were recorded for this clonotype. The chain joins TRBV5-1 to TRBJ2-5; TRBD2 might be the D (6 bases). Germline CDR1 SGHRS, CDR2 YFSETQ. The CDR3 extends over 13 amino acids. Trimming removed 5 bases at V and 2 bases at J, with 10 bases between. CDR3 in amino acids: CASRSGLQETQYF. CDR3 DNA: TGCGCCAGCAGAAGCGGGTTACAAGAGACCCAGTACTTC.

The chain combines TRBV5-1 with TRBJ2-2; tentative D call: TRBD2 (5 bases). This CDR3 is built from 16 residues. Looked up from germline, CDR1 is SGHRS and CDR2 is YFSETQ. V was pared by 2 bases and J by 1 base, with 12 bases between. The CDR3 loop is CASSFGQRRNTGELFF. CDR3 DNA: TGCGCCAGCAGCTTTGGCCAGCGGAGGAACACCGGGGAGCTGTTTTTT.

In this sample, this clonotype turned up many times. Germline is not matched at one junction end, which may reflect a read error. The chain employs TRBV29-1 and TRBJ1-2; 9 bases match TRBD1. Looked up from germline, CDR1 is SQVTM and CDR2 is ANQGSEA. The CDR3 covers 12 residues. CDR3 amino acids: CSVAGTGSGYTF. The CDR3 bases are TGCAGTGTTGCCGGGACAGGGTCTGGCTACACCTTC.

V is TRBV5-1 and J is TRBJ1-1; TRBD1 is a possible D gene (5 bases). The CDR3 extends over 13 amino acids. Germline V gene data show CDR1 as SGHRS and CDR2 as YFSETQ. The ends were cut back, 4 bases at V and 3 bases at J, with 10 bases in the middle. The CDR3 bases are TGCGCCAGCAGCCCCGCGGGGGACACTGAAGCTTTCTTT. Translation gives CASSPAGDTEAFF.

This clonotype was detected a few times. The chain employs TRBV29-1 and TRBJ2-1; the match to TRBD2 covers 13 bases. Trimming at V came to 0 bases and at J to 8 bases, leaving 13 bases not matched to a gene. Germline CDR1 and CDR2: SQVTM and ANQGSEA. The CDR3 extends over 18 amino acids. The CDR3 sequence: CSVEDGVLAGGARDEQFF. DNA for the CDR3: TGCAGCGTTGAAGATGGGGTACTAGCGGGAGGGGCTCGGGATGAGCAGTTCTTC.